This T cell receptor (beta chain) was recovered during a study of shared clonotypes between healthy human individuals. Whole-study context: For every donor, three CD4 naive, three CD4 memory, two CD8 naive and one CD8 memory plates were used.

In the original processing: ImmunoSEQ gave junction-only sequences without quality scores, so filtering differed. The protocol was immunoSEQ multiplex PCR, while the TCRdb copy is restricted to in-frame clones and leaves out a portion. D and trimming were read from the DNA, whereas the V and J calls and clone size are those reported in that table. The sample lists approximately 180,000 clones, roughly 93% seen once, with about 0.07% in the top ten. The CDR3 has 16 residues. V shed 2 bases, J shed 1 base, and the junction held 5 bases outside the gene matches. Per the germline V gene, CDR1 is SGHRS and CDR2 is YFSETQ.

Sequencing was performed on naive CD4+ T cells sorted from blood. The subset was: CD45RA+ positively selected. The chain couples TRBV5-1 to TRBJ2-5, with 10 bases fitting TRBD2. This receptor was taken from a woman aged 30 to 39 in good health. This CDR3 reads CASSFAPSGGQETQYF. CDR3 DNA: TGCGCCAGCAGCTTCGCCCCTAGCGGGGGCCAAGAGACCCAGTACTTC.